This passage covers 28 T cell receptor beta chains from one sample sequenced in a study of control samples from healthy donors and cancer patients. Some clones are missing from TCRdb's copy, which holds only in-frame ones; the method was immunoSEQ multiplex PCR. Of about 120,000 clones listed, nearly 95% are singletons. Source material: blood. The source of these receptors is a young man in good health.

This chain links TRBV6-5 with TRBJ2-7, with D possibly matching TRBD1 (6 bases). The CDR3 is 14 residues long. CDR1 and CDR2 from the germline V gene are MNHEY and SVGAGI. V was cut by 9 bases and J by 4 bases, with 19 bases left in between. Written as DNA, the CDR3 is TGTGCCAGTTCATCCGGTGAGGGGGTATACGAGCAGTACGTC. Protein product: CASSSGEGVYEQYV.

The chain carries TRBV2 and TRBJ1-1; tentative D call: TRBD1 (5 bases). CDR1 and CDR2 from the germline V gene are SNHLY and FYNNEI. The CDR3 is 14 residues long. V was clipped by 4 bases and J by 5 bases, with 14 bases between them. The CDR3 spells CASSATGRDTEAFF. CDR3 DNA sequence: TGTGCCAGCAGTGCGACGGGGCGCGATACTGAAGCTTTCTTT.

CDR3 amino acids: CASSVGPQETQYF. In DNA, the CDR3 is TGTGCCAGCAGCGTGGGACCGCAAGAGACCCAGTACTTC. This chain uses TRBV5-4 with TRBJ2-5; D tentatively fits TRBD1 or TRBD2 (5 bases each). The CDR3 length is 13 residues. V dropped 4 bases and J dropped 2 bases, with 9 bases sitting between them. In germline, CDR1 is SGHNT, CDR2 YYREEE (reference sequence).

This sequence joins TRBV15 and TRBJ1-2; no clear D. CDR3 size: 14 residues. The germline CDR1 and CDR2 sequences are LNHNV and YYDKDF (reference sequence). V gave up 4 bases and J gave up 0 bases, with 9 bases separating them. CDR3 bases: TGTGCCACCAGCACCTTGCCAGCTAACTATGGCTACACCTTC. Translating it yields CATSTLPANYGYTF.

The chain joins TRBV6-6 to TRBJ1-1, with unresolved D. This CDR3 is 12 amino acids long. The germline gives CDR1 MNHNY, CDR2 SVGAGI (reference sequence). Deletions cut 7 bases from V and 2 bases from J, with 8 bases between. The CDR3 DNA sequence: TGTGCCAGCACTAGTTCCAACACTGAAGCTTTCTTT. Translated, it gives CASTSSNTEAFF.

The chain employs TRBV19 and TRBJ2-2; D may correspond to TRBD1 or TRBD2 (5 bases each). The length of the CDR3 is 16 residues. Germline assignment: CDR1 LNHDA and CDR2 SQIVND (reference sequence). The ends were cut back, 2 bases at V and 6 bases at J, with 16 bases in the middle. CDR3 in DNA: TGTGCCAGTAGTATAAGGACTGCCCAAGGGGCCGGGGAGCTGTTTTTT. It encodes CASSIRTAQGAGELFF. The variable domain in full, with the rest retrieved from reference TRBV19 and TRBJ2-2, is DGGITQSPKYLFRKEGQNVTLSCEQNLNHDAMYWYRQDPGQGLRLIYYSQIVNDFQKGDIAEGYSVSREKKESFPLTVTSAQKNPTAFYLCASSIRTAQGAGELFFGEGSRLTVL.

V is TRBV16 and J is TRBJ2-7; D remains unclear. Germline loops: CDR1 KGHSY, CDR2 FQNENV. V was cut by 0 bases and J by 0 bases, with 12 bases left in between. This CDR3 spans 16 amino acids. The CDR3 sequence: CASSQSQTSPSYEQYF. In nucleotides, the CDR3 is TGTGCCAGCAGCCAATCCCAGACATCTCCCTCCTACGAGCAGTACTTC. The whole variable domain, remainder taken from reference TRBV16 and TRBJ2-7, is GEEVAQTPKHLVRGEGQKAKLYCAPIKGHSYVFWYQQVLKNEFKFLISFQNENVFDETGMPKERFSAKCLPNSPCSLEIQATKLEDSAVYFCASSQSQTSPSYEQYFGPGTRLTVT.

The chain employs TRBV12-3 or TRBV12-4 and TRBJ2-5; D gene uncertain. V dropped 5 bases and J dropped 1 base, with 5 bases sitting between them. This CDR3 is 12 amino acids long. The chain's CDR3 is CASSDLQETQYF. CDR3 coding DNA: TGTGCCAGCAGTGACCTCCAAGAGACCCAGTACTTC.

The chain has TRBV5-1 and TRBJ2-3; TRBD1 agrees at 7 bases. The CDR3 is 15 residues long. Germline loops: CDR1 SGHRS, CDR2 YFSETQ. Trimming at V came to 3 bases and at J to 5 bases, leaving 9 bases not matched to a gene. The CDR3 spells CASSYQTGQGDTQYF. The CDR3 coding sequence is TGCGCCAGCAGCTACCAGACAGGGCAGGGAGATACGCAGTATTTT.

This clone has more than one count but fewer than ten. The chain links TRBV9 to TRBJ2-1; D is perhaps TRBD1 (5 bases). The CDR3 is 17 residues long. From germline, CDR1 is SGDLS and CDR2 YYNGEE. V lost 0 bases and J lost 9, with 22 bases in between. This CDR3 is CASSVDGLGAKDVEQFF. The CDR3 DNA follows: TGTGCCAGCAGCGTAGATGGTTTAGGGGCGAAGGACGTTGAGCAGTTCTTC.

This chain links TRBV7-9 with TRBJ1-3; D unresolved. Trimming stripped 1 base from V and 2 bases from J, with 6 bases between. CDR1 SEHNR and CDR2 FQNEAQ come from the germline V gene (reference sequence). The CDR3 is 14 amino acids. CDR3 sequence (DNA): TGTGCCAGCAGCTTAGTAGAGGCTGGAAACACCATATATTTT. Protein product: CASSLVEAGNTIYF. Based on the CDR3 plus reference TRBV7-9 and TRBJ1-3, the full variable domain is DTGVSQNPRHKITKRGQNVTFRCDPISEHNRLYWYRQTLGQGPEFLTYFQNEAQLEKSRLLSDRFSAERPKGSFSTLEIQRTEQGDSAMYLCASSLVEAGNTIYFGEGSWLTVV.

This chain links TRBV28 with TRBJ1-1, with D perhaps matching TRBD1 (5 bases). The CDR3 is 16 residues long. The V gene's germline CDR1 is MDHEN and CDR2 SYDVKM. The V gene lost 3 bases and the J gene lost 3 bases, with 17 bases spanning the gap. As DNA, the CDR3 is TGTGCCAGCAGTTTGGGTAGCAGGGCTCTTGACACTGAAGCTTTCTTT. Translation: CASSLGSRALDTEAFF.

This chain joins TRBV28 and TRBJ2-7; the D is unclear. V dropped 2 bases and J dropped 2 bases, with 10 bases sitting between them. Germline CDR1 MDHEN, CDR2 SYDVKM. The CDR3 runs 14 residues. The CDR3 loop reads CASSLAIGTYEQYF. CDR3 coding DNA: TGTGCCAGCAGTTTAGCCATCGGAACCTACGAGCAGTACTTC.

This sequence joins TRBV11-2 and TRBJ2-7; TRBD2 might be the D (7 bases). CDR1 is SGHAT, CDR2 FQNNGV, per germline. V lost 1 base and J 3 bases, leaving 25 bases between the germline ends. The CDR3 is 19 amino acids. CDR3 DNA sequence: TGTGCCAGCAGCTTAGGGTGGCCTGGGGGGGCGCGAAAAATCTACGAGCAGTACTTC. Its translation is CASSLGWPGGARKIYEQYF.

This chain connects TRBV7-2 to TRBJ1-1, with a tentative D call TRBD1 (5 bases). Germline CDR1 is SGHTA and CDR2 is FQGNSA. The V end lost 4 bases, the J end lost 5 bases, and 14 bases lay between the germline ends. This CDR3 region has 14 residues. CDR3 nucleotide sequence: TGTGCCAGCAGCTACCGGACATCCAGAACTGAAGCTTTCTTT. It is translated as CASSYRTSRTEAFF. Complete variable domain (other parts from reference TRBV7-2 and TRBJ1-1): GAGVSQSPSNKVTEKGKDVELRCDPISGHTALYWYRQSLGQGLEFLIYFQGNSAPDKSGLPSDRFSAERTGGSVSTLTIQRTQQEDSAVYLCASSYRTSRTEAFFGQGTRLTVV.

This chain links TRBV5-5 with TRBJ1-2, with 7 positions matching TRBD1. This CDR3 contains 15 residues. V lost 0 bases to trimming and J lost 6 bases; unmatched junction nucleotides: 8. Germline CDR1 and CDR2: SGHKS and YYEKEE (reference sequence). For the CDR3, the DNA is TGTGCCAGCAGCTTGGACAGGGGACAGAGGGATGGCTACACCTTC. It encodes CASSLDRGQRDGYTF. Using reference TRBV5-5 and TRBJ1-2 for the parts outside the CDR3, the full variable domain is DAGVTQSPTHLIKTRGQQVTLRCSPISGHKSVSWYQQVLGQGPQFIFQYYEKEERGRGNFPDRFSARQFPNYSSELNVNALLLGDSALYLCASSLDRGQRDGYTFGSGTRLTVV.

The chain is built from TRBV19 and TRBJ1-2; the D gene is possibly TRBD1 (6 bases). This CDR3 is built from 14 residues. Germline CDR1 LNHDA, CDR2 SQIVND (reference sequence). The germline V and J ends were trimmed by 3 bases and 4 bases, with 12 bases remaining between them. CDR3 loop: CASSMMRGSYGYTF. The CDR3 DNA is TGTGCCAGTAGTATGATGAGGGGGAGCTATGGCTACACCTTC.

The V gene is TRBV4-1, the J gene TRBJ2-7; TRBD2 is a possible D gene (6 bases). The CDR3 totals 14 residues. The ends were cut back, 3 bases at V and 7 bases at J, with 16 bases in the middle. Germline V gene sequence: CDR1 MGHRA, CDR2 YSYEKL. CDR3 loop: CASSHNSAGKEQYF. The CDR3, as DNA: TGCGCCAGCAGCCACAATTCGGCGGGGAAGGAGCAGTACTTC.

J is TRBJ1-1 and V is TRBV19, with D uncertain. The CDR3 has 13 residues. CDR1 and CDR2 (germline): LNHDA, SQIVND (reference sequence). Trimming left V 8 bases short and J 1 base short, with 11 bases between. In DNA, the CDR3 is TGTGCCAGTGGGGAGGATACGAACACTGAAGCTTTCTTT. This codes for CASGEDTNTEAFF.

The chain uses TRBV6-6 and TRBJ2-1; D is possibly TRBD2 (5 bases). V lost 4 bases, J lost 5 bases, and 15 bases lay in between. This CDR3 is 15 amino acids long. CDR1 is MNHNY, CDR2 SVGAGI, per germline (reference sequence). For the CDR3, the DNA is TGTGCCAGCAGTTCTGTCGGGGTCCTAAACAATGAGCAGTTCTTC. Translating it yields CASSSVGVLNNEQFF.

This clone came up once. The V and J genes are TRBV11-3 and TRBJ1-1; D possibly corresponds to TRBD1 (6 bases). This CDR3 spans 15 amino acids. V was clipped by 5 bases and J by 0 bases, with 13 bases between them. Germline V gene data show CDR1 as SGHNT and CDR2 as YENEEA. CDR3 sequence: CASSRTGGMNTEAFF. DNA for the CDR3: TGTGCCAGCAGCCGAACTGGGGGCATGAACACTGAAGCTTTCTTT. The variable domain in full, with the rest retrieved from reference TRBV11-3 and TRBJ1-1, is EAGVVQSPRYKIIEKKQPVAFWCNPISGHNTLYWYLQNLGQGPELLIRYENEEAVDDSQLPKDRFSAERLKGVDSTLKIQPAELGDSAVYLCASSRTGGMNTEAFFGQGTRLTVV.

The chain recombines TRBV27 with TRBJ2-5; D is uncertain. The CDR3 length is 15 residues. CDR1 and CDR2 from the germline V gene are MNHEY and SMNVEV (reference sequence). Trimming stripped 2 bases from V and 2 bases from J, with 12 bases between. CDR3 amino acids: CASSLGTRQQETQYF. The DNA for the CDR3 is TGTGCCAGCAGTTTAGGTACCCGCCAGCAAGAGACCCAGTACTTC.

The gene calls are TRBV7-9 and TRBJ2-7; D possibly corresponds to TRBD2 (6 bases). The CDR3 extends over 15 amino acids. V lost 0 bases and J 7 bases, leaving 16 bases between the germline ends. Germline values: CDR1 SEHNR, CDR2 FQNEAQ (reference sequence). CDR3 DNA sequence: TGTGCCAGCAGCTTAGCGTCGGGTCCGGCGGGGGAGCAGTACTTC. Its translation is CASSLASGPAGEQYF.

About this clone: In the same sample, other DNA sequences code for this CDR3. The chain recombines TRBV9 with TRBJ1-1; D is ambiguous. The CDR3 runs to 12 residues. The germline V and J ends were trimmed by 0 bases and 3 bases, with 3 bases remaining between them. Germline loops: CDR1 SGDLS, CDR2 YYNGEE. The CDR3 DNA follows: TGTGCCAGCAGCGTAGAAGACACTGAAGCTTTCTTT. Encoded protein: CASSVEDTEAFF. The whole variable domain, remainder taken from reference TRBV9 and TRBJ1-1, is DSGVTQTPKHLITATGQRVTLRCSPRSGDLSVYWYQQSLDQGLQFLIQYYNGEERAKGNILERFSAQQFPDLHSELNLSSLELGDSALYFCASSVEDTEAFFGQGTRLTVV.

This sequence joins TRBV6-5 and TRBJ1-6; D unclear. This CDR3 spans 16 amino acids. Germline CDR1 MNHEY, CDR2 SVGAGI. V was pared by 0 bases and J by 7 bases, with 13 bases between. CDR3 sequence reads: CASSYSSVGWNSPLHF. CDR3 nucleotides: TGTGCCAGCAGTTACTCGAGTGTGGGATGGAATTCACCCCTCCACTTT.

The genes are TRBV24-1 and TRBJ1-4, with unresolved D. This CDR3 comprises 16 residues. Trimming cost V 2 bases and J 7 bases, with 16 bases left between them. Germline V CDR1 and CDR2: KGHDR, SFDVKD. Here the CDR3 reads CATSDSTTKPGEKLFF. CDR3 DNA sequence: TGTGCCACCAGTGATTCTACGACTAAACCAGGTGAAAAACTGTTTTTT.

The chain carries TRBV7-9 and TRBJ1-5; no clear D. Trimming cost V 0 bases and J 6 bases, with 3 bases left between them. The CDR3 runs to 12 residues. The germline gives CDR1 SEHNR, CDR2 FQNEAQ (reference sequence). Here the CDR3 reads CASSLASQPQHF. CDR3 nucleotide sequence: TGTGCCAGCAGCTTAGCATCTCAGCCCCAGCATTTT.

This clone was seen just once. The J gene is TRBJ1-2, the V gene TRBV7-9; D may be TRBD1 (6 bases). V dropped 0 bases and J dropped 9 bases, with 11 bases sitting between them. The CDR3 loop spans 13 amino acids. Germline V gene data show CDR1 as SEHNR and CDR2 as FQNEAQ (reference sequence). This chain's CDR3 is CASSLAKGDSYTF. The DNA of the CDR3 is TGTGCCAGCAGCTTAGCCAAGGGGGATAGCTACACCTTC.